Listed below are T cell receptor beta chains from one sample, sequenced in a study of cytomegalovirus exposure and HLA in healthy donors. The repertoire was sequenced with immunoSEQ multiplex PCR; TCRdb's copy has only in-frame clones and lacks some. The sample lists about 130,000 clones; approximately 80% were seen once. Sequencing used PBMCs. All receptors come from a man aged 50-60 years in good health and CMV-seronegative. Each CDR3 is given with its conserved first and last residue. D genes are given only for firm matches. The size field is filled for only some rows; it gives once, few, many or a size class.

J gene	D gene	clone size	V gene	CDR3 protein	CDR3 DNA
TRBJ1-5	TRBD1	NA	TRBV7-2	CASRTGGNQPQHF	TGTGCCAGCAGAACAGGGGGCAATCAGCCCCAGCATTTT
TRBJ2-7	NA	NA	TRBV7-8	CASSLGGGPYEQYF	TGTGCCAGCAGCTTAGGCGGGGGCCCCTACGAGCAGTACTTC
TRBJ2-5	NA	few	TRBV7-3	CASSLGLASVGETQYF	TGTGCCAGCAGCCTGGGTCTAGCGTCGGTCGGGGAGACCCAGTACTTC
TRBJ1-1	TRBD1	NA	TRBV19	CASSLQGANTEAFF	TGTGCCAGTAGTCTACAGGGGGCAAACACTGAAGCTTTCTTT
TRBJ2-2	TRBD2	few	TRBV5-4	CASSPPLAGDTGELFF	TGTGCCAGCAGCCCGCCGCTAGCGGGGGACACCGGGGAGCTGTTTTTT
TRBJ1-5	NA	NA	TRBV5-5	CASSEDGGSQPQHF	TGTGCCAGCAGCGAGGATGGGGGCAGTCAGCCCCAGCATTTT
TRBJ1-2	TRBD1	NA	TRBV7-2	CASSLDRGPYGYTF	TGTGCCAGCAGCTTAGACAGGGGGCCCTATGGCTACACCTTC
TRBJ1-6	TRBD1	NA	TRBV11-2	CASSLVDRGGSPLHF	TGTGCCAGCAGCTTAGTTGACAGGGGTGGTTCACCCCTCCACTTT
TRBJ1-2	NA	NA	TRBV5-6	CASSKPTGATYTF	TGTGCCAGCAGTAAACCGACGGGAGCGACCTACACCTTC
TRBJ1-2	NA	NA	TRBV2	CASSVFRDRGYTF	TGTGCCAGCAGTGTATTCAGGGATCGTGGCTACACCTTC
TRBJ1-6	NA	NA	TRBV6-1	CASKPDTGYDSPLHF	TGTGCCAGCAAACCCGACACCGGATACGATTCACCCCTCCACTTT
TRBJ1-1	TRBD1	NA	TRBV4-1	CASSQSTGAWTEAFF	TGCGCCAGCAGCCAGTCGACAGGGGCCTGGACTGAAGCTTTCTTT
TRBJ1-5	TRBD1	NA	TRBV10-3	CAISGGQGSQPQHF	TGTGCCATCAGTGGGGGACAGGGGAGTCAGCCCCAGCATTTT
TRBJ1-1	NA	NA	TRBV25-1	CASSEEGIVSTMNTEAFF	TGTGCCAGCAGTGAGGAGGGTATTGTTAGCACCATGAACACTGAAGCTTTCTTT
TRBJ1-4	NA	NA	TRBV5-1	CASSLTGNSNEKLFF	TGCGCCAGCAGCTTGACAGGGAACTCTAATGAAAAACTGTTTTTT
TRBJ2-2	NA	NA	TRBV5-1	CASRYLANTGELFF	TGCGCCAGCAGGTACTTGGCGAACACCGGGGAGCTGTTTTTT
TRBJ1-1	NA	few	TRBV29-1	CSATSQNTEAFF	TGCAGCGCGACAAGCCAGAACACTGAAGCTTTCTTT
TRBJ1-1	NA	NA	TRBV4-3	CASSSQPVMNTEAFF	TGCGCCAGCAGCTCTCAACCGGTCATGAACACTGAAGCTTTCTTT
TRBJ2-1	TRBD1	NA	TRBV5-8	CASKPGTGPSSYNEQFF	TGTGCCAGCAAGCCCGGGACAGGACCGAGCTCCTACAATGAGCAGTTCTTC
TRBJ2-7	TRBD1	NA	TRBV28	CASSQFDRAHEQYF	TGTGCCAGCAGTCAGTTCGACAGGGCCCACGAGCAGTACTTC
TRBJ1-4	NA	NA	TRBV30	CAGTDSSSNEKLFF	TGTGCCGGAACCGACAGCAGCTCTAATGAAAAACTGTTTTTT
TRBJ2-5	NA	NA	TRBV9	CASSPHREPTQETQYF	TGTGCCAGCAGCCCCCACAGGGAACCTACCCAAGAGACCCAGTACTTC
TRBJ1-1	TRBD1	NA	TRBV6-5	CASSPGQGENTEAFF	TGTGCCAGCAGCCCAGGACAGGGCGAGAACACTGAAGCTTTCTTT
TRBJ2-3	TRBD2	NA	TRBV19	CASSISIAGGSTDTQYF	TGTGCCAGTAGTATATCGATAGCGGGGGGAAGCACAGATACGCAGTATTTT
TRBJ2-5	NA	NA	TRBV6-1	CACSRVPQETQYF	TGTGCATGCAGTCGGGTCCCCCAAGAGACCCAGTACTTC
TRBJ2-1	NA	NA	TRBV5-4	CASSLRESGVGEQFF	TGTGCCAGCAGCTTGCGGGAGAGTGGTGTAGGTGAGCAGTTCTTC
TRBJ1-3	NA	NA	TRBV4-1	CASSPTTRALSGNTIYF	TGCGCCAGCAGCCCAACAACTAGGGCCCTCTCTGGAAACACCATATATTTT
TRBJ1-1	NA	once	TRBV27	CASSFLRSTEAFF	TGTGCCAGCAGTTTCTTGAGAAGCACTGAAGCTTTCTTT
TRBJ2-5	NA	NA	TRBV15	CATRGASQETQYF	TGTGCCACCAGGGGGGCCTCCCAAGAGACCCAGTACTTC
TRBJ1-4	NA	NA	TRBV5-1	CASNKGPTNEKLFF	TGCGCCAGCAACAAGGGGCCGACTAATGAAAAACTGTTTTTT
TRBJ2-3	TRBD2	NA	TRBV5-1	CASSTGLAEPVTDTQYF	TGCGCCAGCAGCACCGGACTAGCGGAGCCAGTCACAGATACGCAGTATTTT
TRBJ2-7	TRBD1	NA	TRBV5-6	CASSKLDRGGVGQYF	TGTGCCAGCAGCAAGCTGGACAGGGGGGGAGTCGGGCAGTACTTC
TRBJ2-7	TRBD2	NA	TRBV6-6	CASGIAGGESYEQYF	TGTGCCAGCGGAATAGCGGGGGGGGAATCCTACGAGCAGTACTTC
TRBJ1-6	TRBD1	NA	TRBV19	CASSIGQGTYNSPLHF	TGTGCCAGTAGTATCGGACAGGGTACCTATAATTCACCCCTCCACTTT
TRBJ2-3	TRBD1	NA	TRBV11-2	CASSPWGQTSTDTQYF	TGTGCCAGCAGCCCTTGGGGACAGACTAGCACAGATACGCAGTATTTT
TRBJ1-5	NA	NA	TRBV28	CASSTTGDQPQHF	TGTGCCAGCAGTACGACAGGAGATCAGCCCCAGCATTTT
TRBJ1-2	NA	NA	TRBV7-8	CASSFDPTGIYGYTF	TGTGCCAGCAGCTTCGACCCGACAGGAATATATGGCTACACCTTC
TRBJ2-1	TRBD1	few	TRBV7-2	CASSFRDRISNEQFF	TGTGCCAGCAGCTTCCGGGACAGAATTAGCAATGAGCAGTTCTTC
TRBJ2-7	TRBD2	few	TRBV5-5	CASSLVSGSSYEQYF	TGTGCCAGCAGCTTAGTTAGCGGGAGCTCCTACGAGCAGTACTTC
TRBJ2-7	NA	NA	TRBV6-1	CASSLNRESYEQYF	TGTGCCAGCAGTCTTAACAGAGAATCCTACGAGCAGTACTTC
TRBJ2-3	NA	NA	TRBV5-1	CASSLGQIASTDTQYF	TGCGCCAGCAGCTTGGGGCAGATAGCTAGCACAGATACGCAGTATTTT
TRBJ1-1	NA	NA	TRBV18	CASSPVRERNTEAFF	TGTGCCAGCTCCCCCGTGAGGGAAAGGAACACTGAAGCTTTCTTT
TRBJ1-2	NA	NA	TRBV15	CATSRDREASNYGYTF	TGTGCCACCAGCAGAGATCGGGAGGCATCAAACTATGGCTACACCTTC
TRBJ2-7	TRBD2	NA	TRBV7-9	CASSPFGSGGRDEQYF	TGTGCCAGCAGCCCGTTTGGTAGCGGGGGCCGGGACGAGCAGTACTTC
TRBJ1-2	NA	NA	TRBV29-1	CSVEAVGYYGYTF	TGCAGCGTCGAGGCCGTAGGTTACTATGGCTACACCTTC
TRBJ2-3	TRBD2	NA	TRBV5-5	CASSLAGVPDTQYF	TGTGCCAGCAGCTTAGCGGGGGTCCCAGATACGCAGTATTTT
TRBJ1-1	TRBD1	NA	TRBV19	CASSNLAGGGTEAFF	TGTGCCAGTAGTAATTTAGCAGGGGGCGGAACTGAAGCTTTCTTT
TRBJ2-1	TRBD2	once	TRBV7-3	CASSPLAGGNEQFF	TGTGCCAGCAGTCCACTAGCGGGGGGCAATGAGCAGTTCTTC
TRBJ1-2	NA	NA	TRBV5-1	CASSPRAGDYGYTF	TGCGCCAGCAGCCCCCGGGCGGGGGACTATGGCTACACCTTC
TRBJ1-5	NA	NA	TRBV7-2	CASSLDIRGTQHF	TGTGCCAGCAGCTTAGATATACGCGGGACCCAGCATTTT
TRBJ1-2	NA	NA	TRBV19	CASSSFREWGYTF	TGTGCCAGTAGTTCTTTCCGCGAGTGGGGCTACACCTTC
TRBJ2-1	TRBD2	NA	TRBV6-4	CASSPGLASGGGAYNEQFF	TGTGCCAGCAGTCCGGGGTTGGCTAGCGGGGGGGGTGCCTACAATGAGCAGTTCTTC
TRBJ2-3	NA	NA	TRBV11-2	CASSPLGVRGATDTQYF	TGTGCCAGCAGCCCCCTCGGGGTTCGGGGGGCGACAGATACGCAGTATTTT
TRBJ1-2	TRBD1	NA	TRBV7-9	CASSSRGYGYTF	TGTGCCAGCAGCTCCAGGGGGTATGGCTACACCTTC
TRBJ2-5	TRBD2	once	TRBV9	CASSFSGGALETQYF	TGTGCCAGCAGCTTTAGCGGGGGGGCCTTGGAGACCCAGTACTTC
TRBJ2-1	NA	few	TRBV6-1	CASSDASPGFF	TGTGCCAGCAGTGATGCCTCCCCCGGGTTCTTC
TRBJ1-1	NA	NA	TRBV11-2	CASSPSTPGVRRTEAFF	TGTGCCAGCAGCCCCTCCACCCCAGGGGTAAGACGGACTGAAGCTTTCTTT
TRBJ2-3	TRBD2	NA	TRBV19	CASSMMASGGASGDTQYF	TGTGCCAGTAGTATGATGGCTAGCGGGGGGGCTAGTGGAGATACGCAGTATTTT
TRBJ2-5	NA	NA	TRBV11-3	CASSPGREETQYF	TGTGCCAGCAGCCCGGGTCGAGAAGAGACCCAGTACTTC
TRBJ1-6	NA	few	TRBV5-1	CASSLDGQGKNSPLHF	TGCGCCAGCAGCTTGGATGGGCAGGGGAAGAATTCACCCCTCCACTTT